This passage covers 26 T cell receptor beta chains from one sample sequenced in a study of blood T cells in healthy people across ages. A second PCR, run for about 7 to 11 cycles, used a sample-barcoded 5' primer plus a J-beta primer mix. One entry per CDR3 protein, called by TCRdb with MiXCR from the 5' RACE reads. The sample consists of over 1,200,000 distinct CDR3 sequences, 59% of them appearing once. The specimen sequenced was blood. All receptors derive from a man younger than 35 in good health.

This clonotype was observed a handful of times. The chain joins TRBV20-1 to TRBJ1-4; D gene unclear. Trimming took 0 bases from V and 8 from J, leaving 10 bases between them. CDR1 is DFQATT, CDR2 SNEGSKA, per germline (reference sequence). The CDR3 is 13 residues long. CDR3 nucleotides: TGCAGTGCTAGAGATTCGGGTGGGGAAAAACTGTTTTTT. This gives the protein CSARDSGGEKLFF.

The chain couples TRBV4-3 to TRBJ2-1; D might be TRBD2 (6 bases). This CDR3 contains 15 residues. V dropped 0 bases and J dropped 8 bases, with 14 bases sitting between them. Germline loops: CDR1 LGHNA, CDR2 YSLEER. The CDR3 sequence: CASSQDEAGSDEQFF. Written as DNA, the CDR3 is TGCGCCAGCAGCCAAGATGAGGCGGGGTCGGATGAGCAGTTCTTC.

The V call is TRBV6-5, the J call TRBJ2-4, with 7 nucleotides matching TRBD2. The end of the DNA aligns better with TRBJ2-5, so the J call may be wrong. The CDR3 length is 13 residues. Per the germline V gene, CDR1 is MNHEY and CDR2 is SVGAGI. This CDR3 reads CASRESGIETQYF. The CDR3 DNA reads as TGTGCCAGCAGAGAAAGCGGGATCGAGACCCAGTACTTC.

This clonotype was seen only a few times. V gene TRBV27 combines with J gene TRBJ2-1; D is perhaps TRBD1 (6 bases). The CDR3 consists of 16 residues. V was pared by 3 bases and J by 8 bases, with 20 bases between. Germline V gene sequence: CDR1 MNHEY, CDR2 SMNVEV (reference sequence). For the CDR3, the DNA is TGTGCCAGCAGTTTGGCCGGGCCCACAAGGGGGTATGAGCAGTTCTTC. Amino acid sequence: CASSLAGPTRGYEQFF.

This clonotype showed up just once. J is TRBJ2-7 and V is TRBV10-1, with D unclear. This CDR3 region has 13 residues. Germline CDR1 is WNHNN and CDR2 is SYGVQD (reference sequence). Between the trimmed V and J ends, which lost 5 bases and 6 bases, there was a span of 14 bases. The CDR3 protein is CASSPVGLREQYF. CDR3 nucleotide sequence: TGCGCCAGCAGTCCAGTTGGGTTGCGCGAGCAGTACTTC.

This sequence joins TRBV23-1 and TRBJ1-5; tentatively, D is TRBD1 (5 bases). TRBV23-1 qualifies as an ORF whose function is uncertain. This CDR3 has 15 residues. Trimming cost V 0 bases and J 6 bases, with 12 bases left between them. CDR3 sequence: CASSQSVQGGQPQHF. For the CDR3, the DNA is TGCGCCAGCAGTCAATCGGTTCAGGGAGGTCAGCCCCAGCATTTT.

The V call is TRBV28, the J call TRBJ1-2; 7 bases are shared with TRBD1. This CDR3 region has 12 residues. Germline-derived CDR1 and CDR2 are MDHEN and SYDVKM. CDR3 amino acids: CVGQDERNGYTF. CDR3 DNA sequence: TGTGTCGGACAGGATGAAAGGAACGGCTACACCTTC.

Only a few counts were recorded for this clonotype. This chain joins TRBV29-1 and TRBJ2-7; TRBD1 or TRBD2 may be the D gene (5 bases each). Germline CDR1 reads SQVTM; CDR2 reads ANQGSEA. The CDR3 is 13 residues long. V dropped 3 bases and J dropped 2 bases, with 11 bases sitting between them. The CDR3 reads CSVDTGAPYEQYF. CDR3 in DNA: TGCAGCGTTGATACCGGGGCCCCCTACGAGCAGTACTTC.

V gene TRBV2 combines with J gene TRBJ1-6, with unresolved D. V lost 7 bases and J 9 bases, leaving 16 bases between the germline ends. Germline lookup yields CDR1 SNHLY and CDR2 FYNNEI. CDR3 length: 14 amino acids. CDR3 in DNA: TGTGCCAGCACCCGAATCCCAGATGGTTCACCCCTCCACTTT. Translated: CASTRIPDGSPLHF.

The chain couples TRBV25-1 to TRBJ2-7; D not resolved. V dropped 7 bases and J dropped 4 bases, with 11 bases sitting between them. CDR1 MGHDK and CDR2 SYGVNS come from the germline V gene. The CDR3 has 12 amino acids. The DNA for the CDR3 is TGTGCCAGCAAGGCCCCTCAGTACGAGCAGTACTTC. Its translation is CASKAPQYEQYF.

The chain is built from TRBV4-1 and TRBJ2-1; 9 bases match TRBD1. V lost 3 bases and J lost 6; bases outside the gene matches: 6. Per germline, CDR1 MGHRA and CDR2 YSYEKL. This CDR3 is 15 amino acids long. This CDR3 reads CASSHVQGALNEQFF. In DNA form, the CDR3 reads TGCGCCAGCAGCCATGTACAGGGGGCCCTCAATGAGCAGTTCTTC.

The rearrangement joins TRBV28 to TRBJ2-3, with 12 bases aligning to TRBD2. Unmatched junction bases numbered 15, after V lost 5 bases and J lost 3 bases. Germline V gives CDR1 MDHEN, CDR2 SYDVKM. The CDR3 loop spans 19 amino acids. In DNA, the CDR3 is TGTGCCAGCAGTGCCTATCCCTCGACTAGCGGGAGATGGACAGATACGCAGTATTTT. It encodes CASSAYPSTSGRWTDTQYF.

The chain employs TRBV20-1 and TRBJ2-7; 11 bases are shared with TRBD2. The CDR3 totals 13 residues. The V gene end was trimmed by 7 bases and the J gene end by 3 bases; junction bases not matched to a gene: 5. Germline V CDR1 and CDR2: DFQATT, SNEGSKA (reference sequence). CDR3 nucleotides: TGCAGTGTACTACTAGCGGGGGACTACGAGCAGTACTTC. Its protein is CSVLLAGDYEQYF.

This clonotype was seen only once. The chain is built from TRBV27 and TRBJ2-4; D might be TRBD1 (6 bases). The germline V gene encodes CDR1 MNHEY and CDR2 SMNVEV (reference sequence). The CDR3 is 13 residues long. V shed 6 bases and J shed 13 bases, with 19 bases lying between them. The CDR3 DNA follows: TGTGCCAGCAGCGCTGGAACAGGGAGTGAGCAGTACTTC. It translates to CASSAGTGSEQYF.

This chain joins TRBV6-1 and TRBJ1-2; D ambiguous. The germline gives CDR1 MNHNS, CDR2 SASEGT. Trimming left V 3 bases short and J 1 base short, with 9 bases between. This CDR3 comprises 14 residues. CDR3 amino acids: CASSEFERNYGYTF. The CDR3, as DNA: TGTGCCAGCAGTGAGTTTGAGCGTAACTATGGCTACACCTTC.

The chain couples TRBV29-1 to TRBJ1-3; no clear D. The germline gives CDR1 SQVTM, CDR2 ANQGSEA. V was trimmed by 0 bases and J by 4 bases, leaving 4 bases between them. This CDR3 is built from 12 residues. The CDR3 DNA reads as TGCAGCGTTGAAGATCGAGGAAACACCATATATTTT. Translated: CSVEDRGNTIYF.

The chain carries TRBV21-1 and TRBJ2-3; the table names TRBD2, a call not compared with the DNA. TRBV21-1 is classified as a pseudogene. The CDR3 has 17 residues. The CDR3 loop reads CASSKKSASGRSDTQYF. Here the CDR3 DNA reads TGTGCCAGCAGCAAAAAGTCGGCTAGCGGGAGATCGGATACGCAGTATTTT.

This clonotype has more than one count but fewer than ten. The chain is built from TRBV20-1 and TRBJ2-4; 11 positions match TRBD2. The CDR3 spans 14 residues. Germline assignment: CDR1 DFQATT and CDR2 SNEGSKA (reference sequence). The ends lost 2 bases at V and 5 bases at J; junction bases unmatched: 2. CDR3 sequence reads: CSARPGLAENIQYF. DNA for the CDR3: TGCAGTGCTAGACCGGGACTAGCGGAAAACATTCAGTACTTC.

The chain carries TRBV7-2 and TRBJ2-1; 7 nucleotides agree with TRBD2. Germline CDR1 reads SGHTA; CDR2 reads FQGNSA. Trimming cost V 2 bases and J 4 bases; bases outside gene matches: 5. This CDR3 has 15 amino acids. The CDR3 region is CASSLMGGGYNEQFF. The DNA of the CDR3 is TGTGCCAGCAGCTTAATGGGGGGGGGTTACAATGAGCAGTTCTTC. Drawing the rest from reference TRBV7-2 and TRBJ2-1, the complete variable domain is GAGVSQSPSNKVTEKGKDVELRCDPISGHTALYWYRQSLGQGLEFLIYFQGNSAPDKSGLPSDRFSAERTGGSVSTLTIQRTQQEDSAVYLCASSLMGGGYNEQFFGPGTRLTVL.

The sample holds one count of this clonotype. The chain is built from TRBV29-1 and TRBJ1-1, with TRBD1 identical over 7 bases. This CDR3 contains 14 residues. With 2 bases clipped from V and 5 bases from J, the junction kept 8 bases outside the gene matches. Germline-derived CDR1 and CDR2 are SQVTM and ANQGSEA. The CDR3 DNA is TGCAGCGTTGAACATGGGGCAGGGGGGACTGAAGCTTTCTTT. Translated: CSVEHGAGGTEAFF.

The table lists this clonotype with a few counts. The chain joins TRBV29-1 to TRBJ2-7; perhaps TRBD2 as D (5 bases). The CDR3 consists of 12 residues. CDR1 and CDR2 (germline): SQVTM, ANQGSEA. V lost 4 bases and J 7 bases, leaving 14 bases between the germline ends. The CDR3 loop is CSVGSPTGEQYF. The DNA of the CDR3 is TGCAGCGTTGGGTCTCCAACGGGAGAGCAGTACTTC.

The chain carries TRBV12-3 or TRBV12-4 and TRBJ2-1; 9 nucleotides agree with TRBD2. Unmatched junction bases numbered 6, after V lost 3 bases and J lost 6 bases. The CDR3 runs 15 residues. The CDR3 is CASSFGGRAFNEQFF. CDR3 DNA: TGTGCCAGCAGTTTCGGCGGGAGGGCCTTCAATGAGCAGTTCTTC.

The gene calls are TRBV29-1 and TRBJ2-1; 7 nucleotides align to TRBD2. V was pared by 6 bases and J by 5 bases, with 13 bases of the junction left unmatched. CDR3 length: 15 residues. Germline V gene data show CDR1 as SQVTM and CDR2 as ANQGSEA. CDR3 sequence: CSVRPRLAPNNEQFF. CDR3 DNA: TGCAGCGTCCGACCGAGACTAGCACCTAACAATGAGCAGTTCTTC.

This clonotype was counted a few times. The rearrangement uses TRBV25-1 and TRBJ2-3, with TRBD1 identical over 7 bases. There are 14 residues in the CDR3. Germline V CDR1 and CDR2: MGHDK, SYGVNS. V trimming: 2 bases; J trimming: 4 bases; junction bases outside the gene matches: 3. The CDR3 loop reads CASSEGTAPDTQYF. The CDR3 nucleotides are TGTGCCAGCAGTGAAGGGACAGCTCCAGATACGCAGTATTTT.

This CDR3 is CASTETGLSYNEQYF. CDR3 bases: TGCGCCAGCACCGAGACAGGGCTCTCCTACAATGAGCAGTACTTC. This chain joins TRBV5-1 and TRBJ2-7, with TRBD1 matching 7 bases. The J segment lost 7 bases and the V segment lost 6 bases, leaving 16 bases of the junction unmatched. CDR3 length: 15 residues. The V gene's germline CDR1 is SGHRS and CDR2 YFSETQ.

In DNA form, the CDR3 reads TGTGCCATCAGTGATAGGGGGACCGGGGGATCACCCCTCCACTTT. Protein: CAISDRGTGGSPLHF. J is TRBJ1-6 and V is TRBV10-3, with a weak D call TRBD1 (6 bases). V was cut by 3 bases and J by 10 bases, with 16 bases left in between. Germline values: CDR1 ENHRY, CDR2 SYGVKD. This CDR3 is 15 amino acids long.